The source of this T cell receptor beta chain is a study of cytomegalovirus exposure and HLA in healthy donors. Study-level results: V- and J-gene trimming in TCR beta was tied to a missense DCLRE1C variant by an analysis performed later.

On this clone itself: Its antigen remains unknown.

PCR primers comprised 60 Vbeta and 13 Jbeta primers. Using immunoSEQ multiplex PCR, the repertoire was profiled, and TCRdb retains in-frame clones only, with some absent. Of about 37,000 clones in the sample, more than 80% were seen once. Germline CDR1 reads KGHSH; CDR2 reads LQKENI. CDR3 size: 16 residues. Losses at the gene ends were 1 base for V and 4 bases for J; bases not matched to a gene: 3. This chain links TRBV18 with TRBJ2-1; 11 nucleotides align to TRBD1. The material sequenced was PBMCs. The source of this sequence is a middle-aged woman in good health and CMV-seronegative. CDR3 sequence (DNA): TGTGCCAGCTCACCACGGACAGGGGGCGCGTACAATGAGCAGTTCTTC. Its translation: CASSPRTGGAYNEQFF.